Only a few counts were recorded for the clone carrying this T cell receptor (beta chain). TCRdb passed the 5' RACE reads through MiXCR, listing each CDR3 protein once. The sample shows approximately 390,000 distinct CDR3 sequences, around a sixth of them seen only once. The data belong to a study of T-cell memory formation after mild COVID-19. Trimming took off 0 bases at V and 3 bases at J, with 12 bases between the two ends. Germline CDR1 and CDR2: SGDLS and YYNGEE. This CDR3 has 15 amino acids. The sequence derives from a man aged 18 to 30 who had mild COVID-19 (a few samples of this study predate the infection). Cell type and time point are not known. The V call is TRBV9, the J call TRBJ1-1, with D possibly being TRBD1 (6 bases). Sequenced material: PBMCs or a T cell subset sorted from them (not recorded which). CDR3 DNA sequence: TGTGCCAGCAGCGTAGGGGTGACAGGTGACACTGAAGCTTTCTTT. Its translation is CASSVGVTGDTEAFF.